Sequencing of this T cell receptor (beta chain) was carried out in a study of blood T cell repertoires in COVID-19. Study-wide background: Acute and convalescent COVID-19 specimens originated in the United States, Italy and Spain. T cells, B-cell-depleted T cells, or PBMCs provided the cDNA or gDNA that served as material.

Data came from immunoSEQ multiplex PCR; TCRdb stores just in-frame clones and leaves some out. The sample has 100,000 to 150,000 clones, roughly 86% seen once; the top ten hold about 5%. CDR3 length: 14 amino acids. V dropped 0 bases and J dropped 3 bases, with 9 bases sitting between them. The germline V gene has CDR1 KGHSH and CDR2 LQKENI. The source of this sequence is a human donor in a cohort sampled during active COVID-19. What was sequenced was peripheral blood. The chain uses TRBV18 and TRBJ2-7; D is unresolved. CDR3 loop: CASSPPSSGYEQYF. CDR3 DNA sequence: TGTGCCAGCTCACCACCTTCATCCGGCTACGAGCAGTACTTC.